This TCR beta chain was sequenced during a study of response to subunit inactivated influenza vaccine. Whole-study results and caveats: Authors suggested each seasonal influenza vaccination recruits few new T cells.

TCRdb called the RT-PCR reads again in MiXCR, with one record for every CDR3 protein. The sample holds about 650,000 distinct CDR3 sequences, around 14% seen once. This CDR3 spans 17 amino acids. After removal of 4 bases from V and 4 bases from J, the junction contained 8 bases not matched to a gene. Germline V gene lookup returns CDR1 LGHDT and CDR2 YNNKEL (reference sequence). On this clonotype itself: Its antigen is not known.

This clonotype originated in a man aged 45-65 years who received an inactivated influenza vaccine. Sequenced material: PBMCs from blood, taken 11 to 12 days after vaccination. The chain combines TRBV3-1 with TRBJ2-6; 9 positions match TRBD1. This CDR3 reads CASSPGQGFSGANVLTF. CDR3 sequence (DNA): TGTGCCAGCAGCCCGGGACAGGGATTCTCCGGGGCCAACGTCCTGACTTTC.